The 5 T cell receptor beta chains below were found in one sample sequenced in a study of T cell clonality in common variable immunodeficiency. Repertoires were generated with immunoSEQ multiplex PCR, while TCRdb's copy carries only in-frame clones and drops some. The table lists some 43,000 clones, with no singletons. Sequencing input: peripheral blood mononuclear cells. These receptors originate from a person between 18 and 75 years old in good health.

There are many counts of this clone. Coverage ceases 3 residues before the CDR3 finishes, and the germline J gene fills in the end. The chain uses TRBV10-3 and TRBJ2-3; 9 nucleotides align to TRBD2. This CDR3 is built from 16 residues. Germline CDR1 ENHRY, CDR2 SYGVKD. The V gene end was trimmed by 5 bases and the J gene end by 1 base; junction bases not matched to a gene: 7. The CDR3: CAISPTAGGRTDTQYF. The CDR3 bases that were read are TGTGCCATCAGTCCCACAGCGGGGGGCCGCACAGATACG.

This clone was detected many times. The read is 3 residues too short to cover the CDR3 end, so that end is filled in from the germline J gene. The chain has TRBV19 and TRBJ2-2; 8 bases line up with TRBD1. Per the germline V gene, CDR1 is LNHDA and CDR2 is SQIVND (reference sequence). This CDR3 is 15 amino acids long. V lost 3 bases, J lost 1 base, and 1 base stayed unmatched. CDR3 in amino acids: CASSIGTGNTGELFF. The covered CDR3 bases are TGTGCCAGTAGTATCGGGACAGGGAACACCGGGGAG.

This clone was seen at least ten times. The read falls 3 residues short of the CDR3 end, and the missing part is taken from the germline J gene. The chain is built from TRBV6-1 and TRBJ2-7, with D possibly matching TRBD2 (5 bases). The CDR3 covers 15 residues. V was pared by 2 bases and J by 3 bases, with 14 bases between. In germline, CDR1 is MNHNS, CDR2 SASEGT. Partial CDR3 DNA: TGTGCCAGCAGTGAATCTCACGGGGATGGCTACGAG. Protein product: CASSESHGDGYE. The full CDR3 is CASSESHGDGYEQYF.

As to this clone: Read sequence stops 3 residues before the CDR3 end, and the germline J gene provides the missing end. The chain combines TRBV5-1 with TRBJ2-1; 10 nucleotides line up with TRBD2. The CDR3 runs 16 residues. The V and J ends lost 4 bases and 4 bases, in that order; junction bases with no gene match: 8. The V gene's germline CDR1 is SGHRS and CDR2 YFSETQ. CDR3 DNA (partial): TGCGCCAGCAGCGTAGCTGGGACTAGCGAATACAATGAG. Translation: CASSVAGTSEYNE. The complete CDR3 reads CASSVAGTSEYNEQFF.

At least ten counts were recorded for this clone. The read comes to an end 3 residues before the CDR3 does, leaving the germline J gene to fill in the end. The chain carries TRBV20-1 and TRBJ2-3, with D perhaps matching TRBD1 (6 bases). CDR1 and CDR2 (germline): DFQATT, SNEGSKA (reference sequence). Trimming removed 5 bases at V and 0 bases at J, with 9 bases between. The CDR3 covers 13 residues. CDR3 sequence: CSALGQSTDTQYF. The CDR3 DNA, read in part, is TGCAGTGCTCTCGGACAGAGCACAGATACG.